These 13 T cell receptor beta chains were sequenced from one sample in a study of T cells after yellow fever vaccination. TCRdb ran MiXCR on the 5' RACE reads and lists one entry per CDR3 protein. The repertoire consists of about 360,000 distinct CDR3 sequences, with more than 5.5% occurring once and the leading ten covering approximately 16%. The sequenced sample was PBMCs, obtained 5 days after the yellow fever booster vaccination. These receptors all come from a young man who received the YFV17D yellow fever vaccine.

This clonotype was observed at least ten times. The chain uses TRBV9 and TRBJ1-6; D is unresolved. V was cut by 3 bases and J by 0 bases, with 7 bases left in between. Per the germline V gene, CDR1 is SGDLS and CDR2 is YYNGEE. This CDR3 spans 15 amino acids. The CDR3: CASSGASSYNSPLHF. The CDR3 coding sequence is TGTGCCAGCAGCGGCGCTAGCTCCTATAATTCACCCCTCCACTTT.

This clonotype has only a few counts. This chain uses TRBV10-3 with TRBJ2-1, with D possibly matching TRBD2 (5 bases). Germline V gene lookup returns CDR1 ENHRY and CDR2 SYGVKD. CDR3 length: 14 amino acids. The V and J ends lost 8 bases and 0 bases respectively, with 11 bases between them. In DNA, the CDR3 is TGTGCCATCCGACGGAGGACCTCCTACAATGAGCAGTTCTTC. It specifies CAIRRRTSYNEQFF.

This clonotype was detected ten times or more. V usage is TRBV7-3 and J usage is TRBJ2-3; D is possibly TRBD1 (6 bases). The V end was cut by 5 bases, the J end by 6 bases, with 12 bases between. The CDR3 consists of 13 residues. Germline CDR1 SGHTA, CDR2 FQGTGA. The CDR3 is CASSTQGLDTQYF. The DNA of the CDR3 is TGTGCCAGCAGCACACAGGGTTTGGATACGCAGTATTTT.

This clonotype occurred many times. The CDR3: CAILRTNSYEQYF. The CDR3, as DNA: TGTGCCATCCTGCGGACGAACTCCTACGAGCAGTACTTC. The chain employs TRBV10-3 and TRBJ2-7, with unresolved D. The V end lost 8 bases, the J end lost 0 bases, and 11 bases lay between the germline ends. CDR1 is ENHRY and CDR2 is SYGVKD in the germline V gene. This CDR3 is 13 amino acids long.

V usage is TRBV28 and J usage is TRBJ1-6; no firm D call. Germline CDR1 MDHEN, CDR2 SYDVKM. V gave up 2 bases and J gave up 10 bases, with 15 bases separating them. The CDR3 consists of 15 residues. CDR3 sequence: CASSLRPRGLSPLHF. CDR3 coding DNA: TGTGCCAGCAGTTTAAGACCTCGGGGTTTATCACCCCTCCACTTT. Complete variable domain (other parts from reference TRBV28 and TRBJ1-6): DVKVTQSSRYLVKRTGEKVFLECVQDMDHENMFWYRQDPGLGLRLIYFSYDVKMKEKGDIPEGYSVSREKKERFSLILESASTNQTSMYLCASSLRPRGLSPLHFGNGTRLTVT.

This clonotype appeared a few times. The CDR3 loop is CASSPGMGETQYF. In DNA form, the CDR3 reads TGTGCCAGCAGCCCAGGGATGGGAGAGACCCAGTACTTC. The rearrangement links TRBV7-2 to TRBJ2-5; possibly TRBD1 for D (5 bases). The V gene lost 5 bases and the J gene lost 4 bases, with 11 bases spanning the gap. CDR1 and CDR2 (germline): SGHTA, FQGNSA. The CDR3 loop spans 13 amino acids.

This clonotype was seen many times. V and J are TRBV5-1 and TRBJ1-2; 7 bases map to TRBD1. Germline CDR1 is SGHRS and CDR2 is YFSETQ. The CDR3 runs to 14 residues. V lost 4 bases and J lost 6; bases outside the gene matches: 9. CDR3 sequence reads: CASSGRQGGNGYTF. As DNA, the CDR3 is TGCGCCAGCAGCGGCAGACAGGGCGGGAATGGCTACACCTTC.

In the case of this clonotype: A much bigger clone sits one base away, suggesting this may be a read error. V is TRBV28 and J is TRBJ2-7; D is tentatively TRBD1 or TRBD2 (5 bases each). V was trimmed by 6 bases and J by 4 bases, leaving 16 bases between them. Germline assignment: CDR1 MDHEN and CDR2 SYDVKM. This CDR3 is 14 amino acids long. The CDR3 DNA follows: TGTGCCAGCAGCCCCGGGACGTGGGTTTACGAGCAGTACTTC. This encodes CASSPGTWVYEQYF.

This clonotype was picked up many times. This rearrangement joins TRBV28 to TRBJ1-1; D is unresolved. This CDR3 is built from 14 residues. The germline CDR1 and CDR2 sequences are MDHEN and SYDVKM. V shed 6 bases and J shed 0 bases, with 11 bases lying between them. The DNA for the CDR3 is TGTGCCAGCAGCCCTCCGGGGATGAACACTGAAGCTTTCTTT. Translation: CASSPPGMNTEAFF.

This clonotype was detected only a few times. The chain has TRBV5-5 and TRBJ2-1, with 9 bases fitting TRBD2. The ends lost 2 bases at V and 0 bases at J; junction bases unmatched: 9. This CDR3 has 18 residues. CDR1 is SGHKS and CDR2 is YYEKEE in the germline V gene (reference sequence). The CDR3 nucleotides read TGTGCCAGCAGCTTCCTAGCGGGAACAGGGAGCTCCTACAATGAGCAGTTCTTC. It encodes CASSFLAGTGSSYNEQFF.

There are many counts of this clonotype. This chain uses TRBV7-8 with TRBJ2-1, with D possibly TRBD2 on 6 matching bases. Germline V lookup: CDR1 SGHVS, CDR2 FQNEAQ. The CDR3 runs to 14 residues. The V end lost 5 bases, the J end lost 0 bases, and 8 bases lay between the germline ends. The CDR3 DNA reads TGTGCCAGCAGCGGAGGGCCCTCCTACAATGAGCAGTTCTTC. This sequence encodes CASSGGPSYNEQFF.

The gene calls are TRBV19 and TRBJ1-1; weak D call: TRBD1 (6 bases). There are 17 residues in the CDR3. The V end was cut by 3 bases, the J end by 1 base, with 18 bases between. CDR1 is LNHDA and CDR2 is SQIVND in the germline V gene (reference sequence). CDR3 DNA: TGTGCCAGTAGTATGGTAGAAGGGACACGGCCGAACACTGAAGCTTTCTTT. Residues: CASSMVEGTRPNTEAFF.

This clonotype was detected only a few times. The chain joins TRBV7-2 to TRBJ1-1, with a weak D call TRBD1 (5 bases). Trimming pared 7 bases from V and 4 bases from J, leaving 13 bases between. The CDR3 spans 13 residues. Germline assignment: CDR1 SGHTA and CDR2 FQGNSA. The CDR3 DNA reads as TGTGCCAGCACGGCGGGGCTGGGCACTGAAGCTTTCTTT. As protein: CASTAGLGTEAFF.